This entry lists 23 T cell receptor beta chains sequenced from one sample in a study of CD8+ T cells in alopecia areata. RNA extraction was followed by reverse transcription into cDNA, which acted as the sequencing template. The data were produced by immunoSEQ multiplex PCR, yet TCRdb's version contains in-frame clones alone and is incomplete. The sample lists 87,000 or so clones, around 70% occurring once. Treatment given: oral pan-JAK inhibitor, 5-10 mg twice daily. The starting material was CD8+ T cells sorted from blood, obtained at approximately week 45, from a patient treated with tofacitinib. These receptors were taken from a human donor with alopecia areata.

The chain has TRBV5-1 and TRBJ1-5; perhaps TRBD1 as D (5 bases). The CDR3 totals 15 residues. The germline CDR1 and CDR2 sequences are SGHRS and YFSETQ. V lost 5 bases and J lost 6, with 18 bases in between. CDR3 region: CASRPYPWGSQPQHF. The CDR3, as DNA: TGCGCCAGCAGACCTTACCCTTGGGGGAGTCAGCCCCAGCATTTT.

The gene calls are TRBV11-2 and TRBJ2-3, with 16 bases lining up with TRBD2. V lost 5 bases and J lost 7; bases outside the gene matches: 3. The V gene's germline CDR1 is SGHAT and CDR2 FQNNGV. The CDR3 length is 15 residues. The CDR3 DNA is TGTGCCAGCAGCGGGACTAGCGGGGGGGCAAATACGCAGTATTTT. Amino acid sequence: CASSGTSGGANTQYF.

This clone is medium-sized. The CDR3 coding sequence is TGTGCCAGCAGTTTTCCTACAGGAGAACTAGCCAAAAACATTCAGTACTTC. Its translation: CASSFPTGELAKNIQYF. The chain links TRBV28 to TRBJ2-4; a possible D gene is TRBD1 (5 bases). Germline V lookup: CDR1 MDHEN, CDR2 SYDVKM. The germline V and J ends were trimmed by 3 bases and 0 bases, with 15 bases remaining between them. This CDR3 has 17 amino acids. The whole variable domain, filled in from reference TRBV28 and TRBJ2-4, reads DVKVTQSSRYLVKRTGEKVFLECVQDMDHENMFWYRQDPGLGLRLIYFSYDVKMKEKGDIPEGYSVSREKKERFSLILESASTNQTSMYLCASSFPTGELAKNIQYFGAGTRLSVL.

This clone was observed a handful of times. The CDR3 sequence: CSALGETGANVLTF. DNA for the CDR3: TGCAGCGCCCTAGGGGAGACTGGGGCCAACGTCCTGACTTTC. V and J are TRBV29-1 and TRBJ2-6; D may be TRBD1 or TRBD2 (5 bases each). Trimming left V 7 bases short and J 2 bases short, with 12 bases between. The CDR3 runs to 14 residues. The germline V gene has CDR1 SQVTM and CDR2 ANQGSEA.

The chain employs TRBV13 and TRBJ2-5, with D unresolved. Germline V gene data show CDR1 as PRHDT and CDR2 as FYEKMQ (reference sequence). The CDR3 is 11 residues long. Trimming removed 3 bases at V and 7 bases at J, with 6 bases between. In DNA form, the CDR3 reads TGTGCCAGCAGCTTTGACGGGACCCAGTACTTC. Residues: CASSFDGTQYF.

V and J are TRBV15 and TRBJ1-1; tentative D call: TRBD1 (6 bases). V shed 4 bases and J shed 1 base, with 10 bases lying between them. The CDR3 sequence is 14 residues long. CDR1 is LNHNV and CDR2 is YYDKDF in the germline V gene (reference sequence). CDR3 in amino acids: CATSKGTPNTEAFF. In nucleotides, the CDR3 is TGTGCCACCAGCAAAGGGACACCGAACACTGAAGCTTTCTTT.

V gene TRBV5-1 combines with J gene TRBJ2-1, with 8 positions matching TRBD2. V lost 1 base to trimming and J lost 4 bases; unmatched junction nucleotides: 16. Germline CDR1 and CDR2: SGHRS and YFSETQ. The CDR3 has 19 amino acids. Here the CDR3 reads CASSLHQAGGATPYNEQFF. The CDR3 nucleotides are TGCGCCAGCAGCTTGCATCAGGCGGGGGGCGCTACCCCTTACAATGAGCAGTTCTTC.

The V call is TRBV13, the J call TRBJ2-7; D may match TRBD1 or TRBD2 (5 bases each). Germline loops: CDR1 PRHDT, CDR2 FYEKMQ (reference sequence). The V end was cut by 5 bases, the J end by 0 bases, with 14 bases between. The CDR3 has 15 amino acids. The DNA for the CDR3 is TGTGCCAGCAGCCCGGGACGGCTAAGCTCCTACGAGCAGTACTTC. It is translated as CASSPGRLSSYEQYF.

The genes are TRBV30 and TRBJ2-7, with TRBD1 matching 8 bases. V shed 2 bases and J 2 bases; nucleotides not matched to a gene: 5. The CDR3 covers 14 residues. Per germline, CDR1 GTSNPN and CDR2 SVGIG (reference sequence). In DNA, the CDR3 is TGTGCCTGGAGTATGGGACAGGCAACCTACGAGCAGTACTTC. Protein product: CAWSMGQATYEQYF.

This clone has only one observation. The genes are TRBV7-9 and TRBJ2-7; D may be TRBD2 (6 bases). Germline CDR1 reads SEHNR; CDR2 reads FQNEAQ (reference sequence). CDR3 size: 12 residues. Trimming pared 6 bases from V and 6 bases from J, leaving 12 bases between. The CDR3 sequence is CASSYPGGEQYF. CDR3 DNA: TGTGCCAGCAGTTACCCCGGGGGCGAGCAGTACTTC.

The gene calls are TRBV30 and TRBJ1-4, with 8 bases identical to TRBD1. The CDR3 covers 14 residues. The germline V gene encodes CDR1 GTSNPN and CDR2 SVGIG (reference sequence). With V trimmed by 4 bases and J by 5 bases, 6 bases remained unmatched. For the CDR3, the DNA is TGTGCCTGGAACACAGGGGGTTCGAATGAAAAACTGTTTTTT. This sequence encodes CAWNTGGSNEKLFF.

This clone came up a few times. This sequence joins TRBV14 and TRBJ2-5; D remains ambiguous. The CDR3 runs to 11 residues. Per the germline V gene, CDR1 is SGHDN and CDR2 is FVKESK. V was cut by 4 bases and J by 5 bases, with 5 bases left in between. CDR3 nucleotides: TGTGCCAGCAGCCCTCGGGAGACCCAGTACTTC. Translation gives CASSPRETQYF.

The chain recombines TRBV6-6 with TRBJ1-1; D unclear. The germline V gene encodes CDR1 MNHNY and CDR2 SVGAGI (reference sequence). Trimming removed 6 bases at V and 5 bases at J, with 10 bases between. The CDR3 has 12 residues. CDR3 residues: CASRSRGTEAFF. The CDR3 nucleotides read TGTGCCAGCAGGTCCCGTGGGACTGAAGCTTTCTTT.

Turning to this clone: Other DNA sequences from this sample encode an identical CDR3 as well. This CDR3 reads CASSQVTRGELFF. In DNA, the CDR3 is TGCGCCAGCAGCCAAGTTACCCGGGGGGAGCTGTTTTTT. The rearrangement uses TRBV4-3 and TRBJ2-2, with no clear D. This CDR3 region has 13 residues. The V gene's germline CDR1 is LGHNA and CDR2 YSLEER. Trimming took off 1 base at V and 8 bases at J, with 8 bases between the two ends.

This clone turned up a few times. The chain employs TRBV10-3 and TRBJ2-3; D remains ambiguous. From germline, CDR1 is ENHRY and CDR2 SYGVKD. V was clipped by 2 bases and J by 3 bases, with 6 bases between them. This CDR3 has 13 residues. The CDR3 reads CAISETQTDTQYF. Here the CDR3 DNA reads TGTGCCATCAGTGAGACACAAACAGATACGCAGTATTTT.

The V gene is TRBV29-1, the J gene TRBJ1-2; D remains ambiguous. Germline CDR1 SQVTM, CDR2 ANQGSEA. The V end lost 1 base, the J end lost 0 bases, and 12 bases lay between the germline ends. This CDR3 has 15 residues. CDR3 in DNA: TGCAGCGTTGAAGCTCGGGAGGCTTCTAACTATGGCTACACCTTC. It encodes CSVEAREASNYGYTF. The full variable domain, completed using reference TRBV29-1 and TRBJ1-2, is SAVISQKPSRDICQRGTSLTIQCQVDSQVTMMFWYRQQPGQSLTLIATANQGSEATYESGFVIDKFPISRPNLTFSTLTVSNMSPEDSSIYLCSVEAREASNYGYTFGSGTRLTVV.

V and J are TRBV6-6 and TRBJ1-5; 8 positions agree with TRBD1. Germline assignment: CDR1 MNHNY and CDR2 SVGAGI (reference sequence). This CDR3 has 14 residues. Trimming at V came to 7 bases and at J to 3 bases, leaving 5 bases not matched to a gene. The DNA of the CDR3 is TGTGCCAGCAAGGACAGGGTTGCCAATCAGCCCCAGCATTTT. It translates to CASKDRVANQPQHF.

This clone was observed a single time. The chain couples TRBV7-6 to TRBJ2-7; the D gene is possibly TRBD1 (5 bases). Germline V lookup: CDR1 SGHVS, CDR2 FNYEAQ. Trimming removed 1 base at V and 0 bases at J, with 7 bases between. The CDR3 loop spans 14 amino acids. The CDR3 here is CASSLGRDSYEQYF. CDR3 nucleotide sequence: TGTGCCAGCAGCTTAGGCAGGGACTCCTACGAGCAGTACTTC. The variable domain in full, completed from reference TRBV7-6 and TRBJ2-7, reads GAGVSQSPRYKVTKRGQDVALRCDPISGHVSLYWYRQALGQGPEFLTYFNYEAQQDKSGLPNDRFSAERPEGSISTLTIQRTEQRDSAMYRCASSLGRDSYEQYFGPGTRLTVT.

This clone was counted once. CDR3: CASSLGTVAGTEAFF. In DNA form, the CDR3 reads TGTGCCAGCAGTTTAGGAACCGTCGCGGGCACTGAAGCTTTCTTT. The V gene is TRBV28, the J gene TRBJ1-1; no firm D call. V was clipped by 2 bases and J by 4 bases, with 14 bases between them. Per the germline V gene, CDR1 is MDHEN and CDR2 is SYDVKM. The CDR3 runs to 15 residues.

This clone was seen once. The rearrangement links TRBV6-5 to TRBJ2-7, with D hard to call. This CDR3 contains 13 residues. Trimming removed 6 bases at V and 6 bases at J, with 15 bases between. Germline CDR1 is MNHEY and CDR2 is SVGAGI. CDR3 residues: CASSLGGSGEQYF. The CDR3 DNA follows: TGTGCCAGCAGCCTGGGTGGATCCGGCGAGCAGTACTTC.

The chain joins TRBV30 to TRBJ1-2, with D possibly matching TRBD1 (5 bases). Germline V gives CDR1 GTSNPN, CDR2 SVGIG (reference sequence). CDR3 length: 12 residues. The V end was cut by 4 bases, the J end by 6 bases, with 12 bases between. CDR3: CAWKGREDGYTF. The CDR3, as DNA: TGTGCCTGGAAGGGACGAGAGGATGGCTACACCTTC.

The chain recombines TRBV5-6 with TRBJ2-1; 14 bases agree with TRBD2. In germline, CDR1 is SGHDT, CDR2 YYEEEE. The CDR3 is 15 residues long. After removal of 1 base from V and 10 bases from J, the junction contained 4 bases not matched to a gene. The CDR3 nucleotides read TGTGCCAGCAGCTTGCTGACTAGCGGGGGGGCCGAGCAGTTCTTC. This codes for CASSLLTSGGAEQFF.

The rearrangement uses TRBV13 and TRBJ1-1; D is ambiguous. The CDR3 loop spans 14 amino acids. Germline V gene data show CDR1 as PRHDT and CDR2 as FYEKMQ (reference sequence). V dropped 2 bases and J dropped 1 base, with 8 bases sitting between them. CDR3 in DNA: TGTGCCAGCAGCTTATCCGGGGAGAACACTGAAGCTTTCTTT. Its protein is CASSLSGENTEAFF.